Shown below are 31 T cell receptor beta chains from a single sample sequenced in a study of cytomegalovirus exposure and HLA in healthy donors. Primers: 60 Vbeta forward and 13 Jbeta reverse. Produced via immunoSEQ multiplex PCR; TCRdb's table is partial and in-frame only. The sample lists around 91,000 clones, around 64% occurring once. Sequencing was done on a sample of PBMCs. These receptors originate from a human donor in good health.

The chain couples TRBV5-6 to TRBJ2-7, with D maybe TRBD1 (7 bases). Germline V CDR1 and CDR2: SGHDT, YYEEEE. This CDR3 has 15 residues. The V end lost 4 bases, the J end lost 7 bases, and 21 bases lay between the germline ends. In DNA, the CDR3 is TGTGCCAGCAGCCTTGGACCTAGCCAGGGGGGAGAGCAGTACTTC. It codes for CASSLGPSQGGEQYF.

The V call is TRBV4-1, the J call TRBJ1-1; D not certain. Germline V gives CDR1 MGHRA, CDR2 YSYEKL. The CDR3 loop spans 14 amino acids. V gave up 0 bases and J gave up 0 bases, with 5 bases separating them. This CDR3 is CASSQDGVNTEAFF. Here the CDR3 DNA reads TGCGCCAGCAGCCAAGATGGAGTGAACACTGAAGCTTTCTTT.

This clone was seen a few times. V and J are TRBV9 and TRBJ1-1; the D is unclear. Trimming stripped 5 bases from V and 3 bases from J, with 14 bases between. This CDR3 is 14 amino acids long. Germline V gives CDR1 SGDLS, CDR2 YYNGEE. The CDR3 coding sequence is TGTGCCAGCAGTTCTGCGGGAATTGACACTGAAGCTTTCTTT. Protein product: CASSSAGIDTEAFF.

The CDR3: CASSLEGRQVSYTF. The CDR3 region has the DNA TGCGCCAGCAGCTTGGAGGGACGACAGGTTAGCTACACCTTC. The chain uses TRBV5-1 and TRBJ1-2; D is perhaps TRBD1 (6 bases). Germline V CDR1 and CDR2: SGHRS, YFSETQ. This CDR3 contains 14 residues. Trimming removed 0 bases from V and 9 bases from J, with 15 bases in between.

To note about this clone: Sequence at one end of the junction differs from germline and may be a read error. The genes are TRBV27 and TRBJ2-1, with 7 bases identical to TRBD2. The CDR3 has 10 amino acids. The germline V gene has CDR1 MNHEY and CDR2 SMNVEV (reference sequence). The CDR3 here is CPREGTEQFF. The DNA of the CDR3 is TGCCCGAGGGAGGGGACTGAGCAGTTCTTC.

This chain joins TRBV10-3 and TRBJ1-1; the D gene is possibly TRBD1 (5 bases). The CDR3 runs 14 residues. Germline CDR1 and CDR2: ENHRY and SYGVKD. V lost 10 bases, J lost 2 bases, and 17 bases lay in between. This CDR3 reads CATISTVTNTEAFF. The CDR3 DNA follows: TGTGCCACCATCTCGACAGTTACAAACACTGAAGCTTTCTTT.

The DNA of the CDR3 is TGTGCCAGCAGTGCAGAAACTAATGAAAAACTGTTTTTT. It translates to CASSAETNEKLFF. J is TRBJ1-4 and V is TRBV6-4; no definite D call. The CDR3 runs to 13 residues. Trimming pared 4 bases from V and 1 base from J, leaving 4 bases between. Germline values: CDR1 MRHNA, CDR2 SNTAGT.

This clone was counted a few times. The V gene is TRBV5-1, the J gene TRBJ2-7; 12 nucleotides line up with TRBD2. Per the germline V gene, CDR1 is SGHRS and CDR2 is YFSETQ. The J segment lost 7 bases and the V segment lost 4 bases, leaving 9 bases of the junction unmatched. The CDR3 has 15 residues. The CDR3 sequence: CASSLRTSGAEEQYF. The CDR3 nucleotides are TGCGCCAGCAGCCTAAGGACTAGCGGGGCGGAGGAGCAGTACTTC.

The CDR3 sequence: CASSPSLDRTPYQFF. The CDR3 DNA reads TGTGCCAGCAGCCCCTCCCTGGACAGGACCCCCTATCAGTTCTTC. The chain is built from TRBV13 and TRBJ2-1; TRBD1 matches at 7 bases. CDR3 size: 15 residues. The germline gives CDR1 PRHDT, CDR2 FYEKMQ (reference sequence). Unmatched junction bases numbered 17, after V lost 5 bases and J lost 13 bases. The whole variable domain, filled in from reference TRBV13 and TRBJ2-1, reads AAGVIQSPRHLIKEKRETATLKCYPIPRHDTVYWYQQGPGQDPQFLISFYEKMQSDKGSIPDRFSAQQFSDYHSELNMSSLELGDSALYFCASSPSLDRTPYQFFGPGTRLTVL.

This chain connects TRBV29-1 to TRBJ2-5, with 9 bases identical to TRBD2. The CDR3 contains 16 residues. Germline CDR1 reads SQVTM; CDR2 reads ANQGSEA. V dropped 4 bases and J dropped 4; count of bases not matched to a gene: 13. The DNA for the CDR3 is TGCAGCGTTGTGGGGGTAGCTAGCGGGAAGGGAGAGACCCAGTACTTC. Translation: CSVVGVASGKGETQYF.

There are a few counts of this clone. The V gene is TRBV5-5, the J gene TRBJ2-7; D is perhaps TRBD2 (5 bases). Germline CDR1 SGHKS, CDR2 YYEKEE (reference sequence). CDR3 length: 13 residues. V lost 4 bases to trimming and J lost 4 bases, with 12 bases between them. Here the CDR3 reads CASSLPPGYEQYF. CDR3 bases: TGTGCCAGCAGCCTGCCCCCGGGGTACGAGCAGTACTTC. The variable domain in full, with the rest retrieved from reference TRBV5-5 and TRBJ2-7, is DAGVTQSPTHLIKTRGQQVTLRCSPISGHKSVSWYQQVLGQGPQFIFQYYEKEERGRGNFPDRFSARQFPNYSSELNVNALLLGDSALYLCASSLPPGYEQYFGPGTRLTVT.

This clone was counted only a few times. The chain joins TRBV15 to TRBJ1-2; D remains unclear. This CDR3 is 16 amino acids long. The germline V gene encodes CDR1 LNHNV and CDR2 YYDKDF (reference sequence). V lost 0 bases and J 6 bases, leaving 17 bases between the germline ends. CDR3 sequence: CATSRDRTVLGDGYTF. CDR3 DNA sequence: TGTGCCACCAGCAGAGATCGGACCGTTCTCGGGGATGGCTACACCTTC.

The V gene is TRBV19, the J gene TRBJ2-7; TRBD1 matches 12 bases. The V gene's germline CDR1 is LNHDA and CDR2 SQIVND (reference sequence). The CDR3 loop spans 19 amino acids. After removal of 4 bases from V and 0 bases from J, the junction contained 13 bases not matched to a gene. The CDR3 nucleotides read TGTGCCAGTAGTACCGAGGGACAGGGGGCGTTGGCCGGCTCCTACGAGCAGTACTTC. Encoded protein: CASSTEGQGALAGSYEQYF.

The J gene is TRBJ2-2, the V gene TRBV7-9; D possibly corresponds to TRBD1 (6 bases). Germline CDR1 is SEHNR and CDR2 is FQNEAQ (reference sequence). Trimming removed 3 bases at V and 5 bases at J, with 22 bases between. The CDR3 consists of 18 residues. The CDR3 sequence: CASSLHSSQGMGTGELFF. The CDR3 DNA sequence: TGTGCCAGCAGCTTGCACAGCTCCCAGGGGATGGGGACCGGGGAGCTGTTTTTT.

This clone appeared once. V usage is TRBV18 and J usage is TRBJ2-2; D ambiguous. The V and J ends lost 6 bases and 2 bases respectively, with 10 bases between them. CDR1 and CDR2 (germline): KGHSH, LQKENI. The CDR3 consists of 14 residues. DNA of the CDR3: TGTGCCAGCTCCCCTACAGAAAACACCGGGGAGCTGTTTTTT. Translating it yields CASSPTENTGELFF.

The V gene is TRBV30, the J gene TRBJ2-2; D is unclear. V gave up 3 bases and J gave up 4 bases, with 3 bases separating them. Germline CDR1 GTSNPN, CDR2 SVGIG (reference sequence). This CDR3 contains 11 residues. This chain's CDR3 is CAWSGTGELFF. For the CDR3, the DNA is TGTGCCTGGAGCGGCACCGGGGAGCTGTTTTTT.

The V and J genes are TRBV18 and TRBJ2-5; 9 bases agree with TRBD1. Germline assignment: CDR1 KGHSH and CDR2 LQKENI. J was trimmed by 3 bases and V by 6 bases; bases with no gene match: 8. This CDR3 region has 15 residues. Written as DNA, the CDR3 is TGTGCCAGCTCGCGATCCGACAGGGGGGAAGAGACCCAGTACTTC. It translates to CASSRSDRGEETQYF.

The gene calls are TRBV5-4 and TRBJ2-3; D remains ambiguous. CDR1 is SGHNT and CDR2 is YYREEE in the germline V gene (reference sequence). V lost 1 base to trimming and J lost 2 bases, with 8 bases between them. The CDR3 length is 14 residues. CDR3 nucleotides: TGTGCCAGCAGCTTGATAGGAGACACAGATACGCAGTATTTT. Protein product: CASSLIGDTDTQYF.

The chain joins TRBV11-3 to TRBJ2-1; D is undetermined. Germline CDR1 and CDR2: SGHNT and YENEEA. The CDR3 sequence is 15 residues long. Trimming took off 0 bases at V and 0 bases at J, with 6 bases between the two ends. CDR3 sequence reads: CASSLDLSSYNEQFF. In nucleotides, the CDR3 is TGTGCCAGCAGCTTAGACCTGAGCTCCTACAATGAGCAGTTCTTC.

The gene calls are TRBV4-3 and TRBJ2-2; TRBD1 matches 7 bases. Germline CDR1 and CDR2: LGHNA and YSLEER. The length of the CDR3 is 14 residues. Losses at the gene ends were 4 bases for V and 7 bases for J; bases not matched to a gene: 6. CDR3: CASSLGQFIGELFF. The CDR3, as DNA: TGCGCCAGCAGCCTGGGACAGTTTATCGGGGAGCTGTTTTTT.

To note about this clone: Since no conserved phenylalanine or tryptophan closes the CDR3, a read error is the likely cause. The chain has TRBV7-2 and TRBJ1-2; maybe TRBD1 (5 bases). The CDR3 runs to 13 residues. V lost 5 bases, J lost 8 bases, and 15 bases lay in between. Germline V lookup: CDR1 SGHTA, CDR2 FQGNSA. CDR3 DNA sequence: TGTGCCAGCAGCCTATCCAGGGTGGGAGGCTACACCCTC. Translated: CASSLSRVGGYTL.

This chain uses TRBV23-1 with TRBJ1-1; 7 nucleotides align to TRBD1. TRBV23-1 is filed as an ORF, its function uncertain. The CDR3 has 13 residues. V was clipped by 6 bases and J by 10 bases; unmatched bases: 11. CDR3 in amino acids: CASSGRGGDPAFF. The CDR3 DNA reads as TGCGCCAGCAGCGGGAGAGGGGGCGACCCAGCTTTCTTT.

This rearrangement joins TRBV4-3 to TRBJ1-2, with TRBD1 matching 8 bases. The CDR3 extends over 15 amino acids. Germline CDR1 is LGHNA and CDR2 is YSLEER. Trimming took 1 base from V and 5 from J; bases not matched to a gene: 6. CDR3 in amino acids: CASSQARGRGYGYTF. The CDR3 DNA reads TGCGCCAGCAGCCAAGCCAGGGGGCGGGGGTATGGCTACACCTTC.

In DNA form, the CDR3 reads TGCGCCAGCAGCTCCCGACAGGGGGCGCGGAATGAGCAGTTCTTC. Amino acid sequence: CASSSRQGARNEQFF. This chain uses TRBV5-1 with TRBJ2-1, with 10 positions matching TRBD1. The CDR3 is made up of 15 amino acids. The V gene end was trimmed by 3 bases and the J gene end by 7 bases; junction bases not matched to a gene: 7. Germline CDR1 reads SGHRS; CDR2 reads YFSETQ.

Only one count was recorded for this clone. V is TRBV18 and J is TRBJ2-7; D is unclear. This CDR3 region has 15 residues. CDR1 is KGHSH, CDR2 LQKENI, per germline. Trimming removed 1 base at V and 2 bases at J, with 12 bases between. The CDR3 loop is CASSPRGGNTYEQYF. As DNA, the CDR3 is TGTGCCAGCTCACCACGTGGCGGAAACACCTACGAGCAGTACTTC.

J is TRBJ2-4 and V is TRBV7-3; 7 nucleotides agree with TRBD1. Germline CDR1 and CDR2: SGHTA and FQGTGA. The V and J ends lost 4 bases and 9 bases, in that order; junction bases with no gene match: 9. There are 14 residues in the CDR3. The DNA of the CDR3 is TGTGCCAGCAGCTATGACAGGGTTGATGGCATTCAGTACTTC. It specifies CASSYDRVDGIQYF. Full variable domain (missing parts from reference TRBV7-3 and TRBJ2-4): GAGVSQTPSNKVTEKGKYVELRCDPISGHTALYWYRQSLGQGPEFLIYFQGTGAADDSGLPNDRFFAVRPEGSVSTLKIQRTERGDSAVYLCASSYDRVDGIQYFGAGTRLSVL.

This clone came up a few times. The chain links TRBV5-8 to TRBJ2-1; 9 bases line up with TRBD2. After removal of 6 bases from V and 9 bases from J, the junction contained 13 bases not matched to a gene. CDR3 length equals 15 residues. CDR1 is SGHTS and CDR2 is YDEGEE in the germline V gene. CDR3 nucleotides: TGTGCCAGCACCCTACCGGGACTAGCATCTGGTGAGCAGTTCTTC. It translates to CASTLPGLASGEQFF.

In its sample, this clone was seen a few times. The chain carries TRBV5-1 and TRBJ1-1; possibly TRBD1 for D (5 bases). This CDR3 spans 18 amino acids. The germline CDR1 and CDR2 sequences are SGHRS and YFSETQ. V was shortened by 4 bases and J by 0 bases, with 22 bases between the two germline ends. The CDR3 coding sequence is TGCGCCAGCAGCGGGGCGACAGTCTCCGAAACCCTGAACACTGAAGCTTTCTTT. It specifies CASSGATVSETLNTEAFF.

This clone turned up a few times. The chain links TRBV10-3 to TRBJ2-2; 8 bases are a match to TRBD2. The CDR3 has 15 amino acids. Looked up from germline, CDR1 is ENHRY and CDR2 is SYGVKD. V shed 5 bases and J 4 bases; nucleotides not matched to a gene: 6. CDR3 residues: CAISPGGRVTGELFF. The DNA for the CDR3 is TGTGCCATCAGTCCGGGGGGGCGCGTCACCGGGGAGCTGTTTTTT.

This clone was seen only a few times. The CDR3 here is CASSRRAGSSTDTQYF. The CDR3 nucleotides read TGTGCCAGCAGTCGTAGGGCGGGGTCTAGCACAGATACGCAGTATTTT. The chain uses TRBV27 and TRBJ2-3; D may be TRBD2 (6 bases). The CDR3 spans 16 residues. V gave up 5 bases and J gave up 0 bases, with 15 bases separating them. Germline CDR1 MNHEY, CDR2 SMNVEV (reference sequence).

This clone is termed medium-sized. This chain uses TRBV2 with TRBJ1-6; 8 nucleotides match TRBD1. CDR3 length: 14 residues. CDR1 is SNHLY, CDR2 FYNNEI, per germline. The ends lost 7 bases at V and 7 bases at J; junction bases unmatched: 6. CDR3 sequence reads: CASTYRQGNSPLHF. In DNA form, the CDR3 reads TGTGCCAGCACCTACCGACAGGGGAATTCACCCCTCCACTTT.